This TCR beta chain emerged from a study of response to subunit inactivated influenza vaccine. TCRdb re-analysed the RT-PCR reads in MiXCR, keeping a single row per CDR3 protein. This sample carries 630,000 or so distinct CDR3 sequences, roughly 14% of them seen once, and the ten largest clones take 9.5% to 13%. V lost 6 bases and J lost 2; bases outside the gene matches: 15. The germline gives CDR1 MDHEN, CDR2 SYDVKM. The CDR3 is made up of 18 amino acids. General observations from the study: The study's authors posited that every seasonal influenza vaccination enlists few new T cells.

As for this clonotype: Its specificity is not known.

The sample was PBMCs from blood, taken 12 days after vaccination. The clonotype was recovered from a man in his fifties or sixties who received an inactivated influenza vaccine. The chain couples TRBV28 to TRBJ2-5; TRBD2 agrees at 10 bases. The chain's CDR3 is CASRTGLAASWGQETQYF. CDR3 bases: TGTGCCAGCAGGACAGGACTAGCGGCCTCCTGGGGGCAAGAGACCCAGTACTTC.